The entry below gives a single TCR beta chain sequence along with its context. The second PCR ran about 6 to 12 cycles with a sample-barcoded 5' primer and J-beta primers. MiXCR, applied by TCRdb to the 5' RACE reads, yields one record per CDR3 protein. This sample carries some 1.8 million distinct CDR3 sequences, about two fifths of them seen once, and the ten largest clones take 20% to 25%. This entry is derived from a study of blood T cells in healthy people across ages. Overall study: With template switching, about one barcoded beta molecule was captured per two T cells.

The CDR3 length is 13 residues. V trimming: 5 bases; J trimming: 7 bases; junction bases outside the gene matches: 4. The germline CDR1 and CDR2 sequences are LGHNA and YSLEER. This receptor was obtained from a human donor in good health. The sample was blood. The chain joins TRBV4-3 to TRBJ2-1; 8 nucleotides align to TRBD2. The CDR3 DNA reads as TGCGCCAGCAGCACCCGACTAGCGAATGAGCAGTTCTTC. This gives the protein CASSTRLANEQFF.